These 27 T cell receptor beta chains were sequenced from one sample in a study of blood T cell repertoires in COVID-19. Sequencing was performed with immunoSEQ multiplex PCR; in TCRdb, only in-frame clones are kept and a portion is missing. The data contain 100,000 to 150,000 clones, about 80% of them seen just once; the ten biggest clones take up approximately 10%. Sequenced sample: peripheral blood. Receptors originate from a man aged 60-69 years with acute or convalescent COVID-19.

The chain uses TRBV7-9 and TRBJ2-1; no definite D call. Trimming left V 5 bases short and J 1 base short, with 3 bases between. The CDR3 runs 12 residues. Germline V CDR1 and CDR2: SEHNR, FQNEAQ (reference sequence). This chain's CDR3 is CASSVSYNEQFF. Written as DNA, the CDR3 is TGTGCCAGCAGCGTATCCTACAATGAGCAGTTCTTC.

V gene TRBV7-2 combines with J gene TRBJ1-6; the D is unclear. The CDR3 runs to 16 residues. V shed 7 bases and J shed 0 bases, with 13 bases lying between them. Germline lookup yields CDR1 SGHTA and CDR2 FQGNSA. CDR3 amino acids: CASTYQTGSYNSPLHF. DNA of the CDR3: TGTGCCAGCACCTACCAGACGGGCTCCTATAATTCACCCCTCCACTTT.

The V call is TRBV24-1, the J call TRBJ1-5; the D is unclear. Germline V gene lookup returns CDR1 KGHDR and CDR2 SFDVKD. Trimming removed 4 bases from V and 4 bases from J, with 4 bases in between. The CDR3 runs 12 residues. CDR3 in amino acids: CATSDPNQPQHF. The CDR3 nucleotides are TGTGCCACCAGTGACCCAAATCAGCCCCAGCATTTT.

The genes are TRBV28 and TRBJ1-2; D not certain. The CDR3 has 13 residues. Germline V CDR1 and CDR2: MDHEN, SYDVKM. The V end lost 3 bases, the J end lost 8 bases, and 13 bases lay between the germline ends. This chain's CDR3 is CASSFVQARGYTF. The CDR3 DNA sequence: TGTGCCAGCAGTTTTGTGCAGGCTCGCGGCTACACCTTC.

CDR3 sequence: CASSNGQGREKLFF. DNA of the CDR3: TGCGCCAGCAGCAATGGACAGGGTCGGGAAAAACTGTTTTTT. The J gene is TRBJ1-4, the V gene TRBV4-1, with 8 positions matching TRBD1. Germline CDR1 is MGHRA and CDR2 is YSYEKL. The V gene end was trimmed by 5 bases and the J gene end by 8 bases; junction bases not matched to a gene: 7. The CDR3 has 14 residues.

The chain links TRBV30 to TRBJ2-2, with 7 bases aligning to TRBD2. The CDR3 consists of 14 residues. The J segment lost 4 bases and the V segment lost 2 bases, leaving 4 bases of the junction unmatched. Germline assignment: CDR1 GTSNPN and CDR2 SVGIG (reference sequence). The CDR3 DNA reads as TGTGCCTGGAGTTTTGGGGGGGGCACCGGGGAGCTGTTTTTT. It is translated as CAWSFGGGTGELFF.

The chain links TRBV24-1 to TRBJ2-2; D is uncertain. Germline values: CDR1 KGHDR, CDR2 SFDVKD. The CDR3 runs to 17 residues. V lost 4 bases, J lost 0 bases, and 14 bases lay in between. CDR3: CATSEELTFANTGELFF. The CDR3 coding sequence is TGTGCCACCAGTGAAGAGCTGACATTTGCGAACACCGGGGAGCTGTTTTTT.

This chain connects TRBV6-5 to TRBJ2-7; tentatively, D is TRBD2 (5 bases). Trimming cost V 10 bases and J 5 bases, with 12 bases left between them. Germline CDR1 reads MNHEY; CDR2 reads SVGAGI. The CDR3 is made up of 11 amino acids. The CDR3 DNA is TGTGCCATATCAAAGGGAGACGAGCAGTACTTC. Its translation is CAISKGDEQYF.

This chain joins TRBV5-4 and TRBJ2-1; 9 positions match TRBD2. This CDR3 contains 17 residues. CDR1 and CDR2 (germline): SGHNT, YYREEE (reference sequence). J was trimmed by 5 bases and V by 0 bases; bases with no gene match: 9. The CDR3 nucleotides read TGTGCCAGCAGCTTGGCCCGGAGTAGCGGGAGTGACAATGAGCAGTTCTTC. Translated, it gives CASSLARSSGSDNEQFF.

The chain combines TRBV3-1 (or the pseudogene TRBV3-2) with TRBJ1-2; D is perhaps TRBD1 (5 bases). In germline, CDR1 is LGHDT, CDR2 YNNKEL (reference sequence). The CDR3 sequence is 14 residues long. V was clipped by 4 bases and J by 6 bases, with 15 bases between them. Here the CDR3 DNA reads TGTGCCAGCAGCCGGAATCAGGGCGCGGATGGCTACACCTTC. It yields the protein CASSRNQGADGYTF.

The chain is built from TRBV2 and TRBJ2-7; 10 bases match TRBD1. The CDR3 extends over 14 amino acids. Germline loops: CDR1 SNHLY, CDR2 FYNNEI. V lost 7 bases, J lost 1 base, and 4 bases stayed unmatched. CDR3 DNA: TGTGCCAGCATGCGGGACAGGGGTTCCTACGAGCAGTACTTC. It translates to CASMRDRGSYEQYF. Full variable domain (remainder filled in from reference TRBV2 and TRBJ2-7): EPEVTQTPSHQVTQMGQEVILRCVPISNHLYFYWYRQILGQKVEFLVSFYNNEISEKSEIFDDQFSVERPDGSNFTLKIRSTKLEDSAMYFCASMRDRGSYEQYFGPGTRLTVT.

The rearrangement uses TRBV18 and TRBJ2-7, with TRBD2 matching over 8 bases. The CDR3 runs 14 residues. The germline V gene encodes CDR1 KGHSH and CDR2 LQKENI. V trimming: 1 base; J trimming: 4 bases; junction bases outside the gene matches: 3. The CDR3 DNA sequence: TGTGCCAGCTCACCACTTGCTAGCGGGTACGAGCAGTACTTC. Amino acids: CASSPLASGYEQYF.

The V call is TRBV2, the J call TRBJ2-7; 13 bases fit TRBD2. Germline V gene sequence: CDR1 SNHLY, CDR2 FYNNEI. CDR3 length equals 14 residues. The V gene end was trimmed by 6 bases and the J gene end by 3 bases; junction bases not matched to a gene: 2. The CDR3 DNA follows: TGTGCCAGCAGGGGACTAGCGGGGTACTACGAGCAGTACTTC. As protein: CASRGLAGYYEQYF.

The rearrangement uses TRBV25-1 and TRBJ1-1, with TRBD1 matching 7 bases. V trimming: 8 bases; J trimming: 10 bases; junction bases outside the gene matches: 4. CDR1 is MGHDK, CDR2 SYGVNS, per germline. The CDR3 extends over 10 amino acids. The CDR3 DNA sequence: TGTGCCAGCTGGGCAGGGGGAGCTTTCTTT. This translates into CASWAGGAFF.

The rearrangement joins TRBV9 to TRBJ2-7, with D possibly being TRBD1 (6 bases). From germline, CDR1 is SGDLS and CDR2 YYNGEE. The CDR3 consists of 14 residues. Between the trimmed V and J ends, which lost 4 bases and 3 bases, there was a span of 14 bases. This chain's CDR3 is CASSTRDNHYEQYF. Written as DNA, the CDR3 is TGTGCCAGCAGCACCCGGGACAATCACTACGAGCAGTACTTC.

The V call is TRBV7-3, the J call TRBJ2-1; 9 bases are a match to TRBD2. Germline CDR1 and CDR2: SGHTA and FQGTGA. Losses at the gene ends were 1 base for V and 9 bases for J; bases not matched to a gene: 10. The CDR3 is 16 residues long. The CDR3: CASSLKLSGRQAEQFF. Here the CDR3 DNA reads TGTGCCAGCAGCTTAAAGCTTAGCGGGAGACAGGCTGAGCAGTTCTTC.

The chain joins TRBV7-9 to TRBJ1-4; D is perhaps TRBD1 (5 bases). In germline, CDR1 is SEHNR, CDR2 FQNEAQ (reference sequence). V was trimmed by 1 base and J by 7 bases, leaving 7 bases between them. The CDR3 is 13 amino acids. The CDR3 loop is CASSLGGGEKLFF. The CDR3, as DNA: TGTGCCAGCAGCTTAGGGGGCGGTGAAAAACTGTTTTTT.

The gene calls are TRBV19 and TRBJ1-2; D may be TRBD1 (5 bases). Germline V gene data show CDR1 as LNHDA and CDR2 as SQIVND (reference sequence). The CDR3 runs 15 residues. Trimming took off 7 bases at V and 0 bases at J, with 15 bases between the two ends. CDR3 nucleotides: TGTGCCAGTACCCCCGGCGGGGGGACTAACTATGGCTACACCTTC. Amino acids: CASTPGGGTNYGYTF.

The rearrangement links TRBV7-9 to TRBJ2-5; no clear D. This CDR3 is built from 15 residues. CDR1 SEHNR and CDR2 FQNEAQ come from the germline V gene (reference sequence). V shed 0 bases and J shed 5 bases, with 13 bases lying between them. CDR3 in DNA: TGTGCCAGCAGCTTAGCGTATGGCGGCGGTGAGACCCAGTACTTC. Amino acids: CASSLAYGGGETQYF. Full variable domain (remainder filled in from reference TRBV7-9 and TRBJ2-5): DTGVSQNPRHKITKRGQNVTFRCDPISEHNRLYWYRQTLGQGPEFLTYFQNEAQLEKSRLLSDRFSAERPKGSFSTLEIQRTEQGDSAMYLCASSLAYGGGETQYFGPGTRLLVL.

CDR3 sequence reads: CASSYGQGGEQFF. In DNA, the CDR3 is TGTGCCAGCAGTTACGGTCAGGGGGGTGAGCAGTTCTTC. J is TRBJ2-1 and V is TRBV6-2 or TRBV6-3; a weak D match, TRBD1 (7 bases). The germline V and J ends were trimmed by 2 bases and 9 bases, with 11 bases remaining between them. Germline CDR1 is MNHEY and CDR2 is SVGEGT. The CDR3 runs to 13 residues.

The J gene is TRBJ1-2, the V gene TRBV7-9; TRBD1 matches 8 bases. The CDR3 spans 15 residues. Germline V lookup: CDR1 SEHNR, CDR2 FQNEAQ (reference sequence). V was pared by 5 bases and J by 4 bases, with 9 bases of the junction left unmatched. The CDR3 region is CASSLTTGEGYGYTF. As DNA, the CDR3 is TGTGCCAGCAGCCTCACGACAGGGGAAGGCTATGGCTACACCTTC.

The rearrangement uses TRBV10-3 and TRBJ2-5; the match to TRBD2 covers 15 bases. V trimming: 5 bases; J trimming: 7 bases; junction bases outside the gene matches: 8. The CDR3 loop spans 16 amino acids. The germline gives CDR1 ENHRY, CDR2 SYGVKD. CDR3 DNA: TGTGCCATCAGTCCTGGACTAGCGGGAGGGCCGGGGACCCAGTACTTC. This codes for CAISPGLAGGPGTQYF.

The chain joins TRBV28 to TRBJ2-7, with 8 bases fitting TRBD1. V shed 6 bases and J 4 bases; nucleotides not matched to a gene: 17. Germline V gene sequence: CDR1 MDHEN, CDR2 SYDVKM. The CDR3 has 17 amino acids. CDR3 protein: CASRTNDLEGQDYEQYF. The CDR3 bases are TGTGCCAGCAGGACGAACGACCTAGAGGGACAGGATTACGAGCAGTACTTC. The whole variable domain, remainder taken from reference TRBV28 and TRBJ2-7, is DVKVTQSSRYLVKRTGEKVFLECVQDMDHENMFWYRQDPGLGLRLIYFSYDVKMKEKGDIPEGYSVSREKKERFSLILESASTNQTSMYLCASRTNDLEGQDYEQYFGPGTRLTVT.

This sequence joins TRBV9 and TRBJ1-2; 10 bases line up with TRBD1. CDR3 length: 16 residues. Losses at the gene ends were 3 bases for V and 7 bases for J; bases not matched to a gene: 12. CDR1 is SGDLS and CDR2 is YYNGEE in the germline V gene. CDR3 protein: CASSAILGQGGLGYTF. CDR3 nucleotide sequence: TGTGCCAGCAGCGCCATACTCGGACAGGGGGGTCTTGGCTACACCTTC.

The chain recombines TRBV4-1 with TRBJ2-7; 7 nucleotides align to TRBD2. Looked up from germline, CDR1 is MGHRA and CDR2 is YSYEKL. The CDR3 has 15 residues. V trimming: 1 base; J trimming: 2 bases; junction bases outside the gene matches: 5. The CDR3 DNA follows: TGCGCCAGCAGCCAAGGACTAGCAATCGCCTACGAGCAGTACTTC. It codes for CASSQGLAIAYEQYF.

To note about this clone: Other DNA variants within this sample encode the same CDR3. The chain uses TRBV28 and TRBJ1-1, with TRBD1 matching 7 bases. The CDR3 spans 15 residues. After removal of 5 bases from V and 4 bases from J, the junction contained 10 bases not matched to a gene. In germline, CDR1 is MDHEN, CDR2 SYDVKM. In DNA, the CDR3 is TGTGCCAGCAGTCCAAACAGGGGTCGCGGCACTGAAGCTTTCTTT. Translation gives CASSPNRGRGTEAFF.

The J gene is TRBJ1-3, the V gene TRBV29-1; 7 bases fit TRBD1. The CDR3 is made up of 13 amino acids. The V segment lost 4 bases and the J segment 6 bases; nucleotides outside the gene matches: 6. The germline CDR1 and CDR2 sequences are SQVTM and ANQGSEA. The CDR3 spells CSVVEGGENTIYF. The CDR3 bases are TGCAGCGTTGTTGAAGGGGGCGAAAACACCATATATTTT.